This T cell receptor beta chain originates from a study of early T cells in non-severe SARS-CoV-2 infection. Turning to the study itself: It was bulk RNA from unsorted whole blood that was sequenced, and the chains were unpaired.

Each cDNA molecule carried a unique molecular identifier. TCRdb processed the 5' RACE reads anew with MiXCR; each CDR3 protein has one entry. This table has tens of thousands of distinct CDR3 sequences, 8.7% appearing once. Trimming removed 0 bases from V and 0 bases from J, with 9 bases in between. Germline CDR1 is SGHTA and CDR2 is FQGNSA. CDR3 size: 17 residues. By its share, this clonotype is medium-sized (0.01 to 0.1%). Its antigen is as yet unknown. Overall study findings and caveats: VDJdb matching skewed toward anti-spike CD8 responses, missing private and CD4 specificities.

The sequence was collected from an adult who was a healthcare worker with PCR-confirmed SARS-CoV-2 infection or an uninfected control (not recorded which). V usage is TRBV7-2 and J usage is TRBJ2-6; either TRBD1 or TRBD2 may fit D (5 bases each). Sequencing used whole blood, obtained at baseline. DNA of the CDR3: TGTGCCAGCAGCTTAGCGGGGGACCTCTCTGGGGCCAACGTCCTGACTTTC. This gives the protein CASSLAGDLSGANVLTF.